The 26 T cell receptor beta chains in this list originate from one sample, sequenced in a study of cytomegalovirus exposure and HLA in healthy donors. The assay was immunoSEQ multiplex PCR, and TCRdb's table has in-frame clones only and misses some. In the table there are 240,000 or so clones, approximately 83% of which are singletons. Sequencing input: PBMCs. These receptors came from a woman under 40 in good health and CMV-seropositive.

This rearrangement joins TRBV11-3 to TRBJ1-2, with TRBD1 identical over 8 bases. CDR1 and CDR2 from the germline V gene are SGHNT and YENEEA. The CDR3 is made up of 17 amino acids. V lost 5 bases to trimming and J lost 5 bases; unmatched junction nucleotides: 16. In DNA form, the CDR3 reads TGTGCCAGCAGCCAAAAATATACAGAGGACAGGGAATATGGCTACACCTTC. Protein sequence: CASSQKYTEDREYGYTF.

J is TRBJ2-1 and V is TRBV12-5; a possible D gene is TRBD2 (6 bases). CDR3 size: 15 residues. The V gene's germline CDR1 is LGHNT and CDR2 FRNRAP. Between the trimmed V and J ends, which lost 0 bases and 10 bases, there was a span of 16 bases. The CDR3 loop reads CASGLVLGGLFEQFF. The CDR3 DNA is TGTGCTAGTGGTTTGGTACTGGGAGGCCTTTTCGAGCAGTTCTTC. Based on the CDR3 plus reference TRBV12-5 and TRBJ2-1, the full variable domain is DARVTQTPRHKVTEMGQEVTMRCQPILGHNTVFWYRQTMMQGLELLAYFRNRAPLDDSGMPKDRFSAEMPDATLATLKIQPSEPRDSAVYFCASGLVLGGLFEQFFGPGTRLTVL.

The chain joins TRBV4-1 to TRBJ2-1; D is undetermined. The CDR3 contains 16 residues. Germline V lookup: CDR1 MGHRA, CDR2 YSYEKL. Trimming took off 0 bases at V and 1 base at J, with 10 bases between the two ends. In DNA, the CDR3 is TGCGCCAGCAGCCAAGAAGTCAGATTATCCTACAATGAGCAGTTCTTC. The encoded protein is CASSQEVRLSYNEQFF.

This rearrangement joins TRBV29-1 to TRBJ2-1; 7 positions agree with TRBD1. The V and J ends lost 4 bases and 10 bases, in that order; junction bases with no gene match: 10. The germline CDR1 and CDR2 sequences are SQVTM and ANQGSEA. The CDR3 spans 13 residues. The CDR3 DNA sequence: TGCAGCGTTGTAAGGACAGGCATTATGGAGCAGTTCTTC. It yields the protein CSVVRTGIMEQFF.

Here the CDR3 reads CASSFGGREVYGYTF. The CDR3 DNA is TGTGCCAGCAGCTTTGGCGGCAGGGAGGTCTATGGCTACACCTTC. V is TRBV7-9 and J is TRBJ1-2; a weak D match, TRBD1 (5 bases). The germline V gene has CDR1 SEHNR and CDR2 FQNEAQ (reference sequence). Trimming cost V 3 bases and J 4 bases, with 15 bases left between them. This CDR3 comprises 15 residues. Filled out from reference TRBV7-9 and TRBJ1-2, the complete variable domain reads DTGVSQNPRHKITKRGQNVTFRCDPISEHNRLYWYRQTLGQGPEFLTYFQNEAQLEKSRLLSDRFSAERPKGSFSTLEIQRTEQGDSAMYLCASSFGGREVYGYTFGSGTRLTVV.

This clone has only a few counts. J is TRBJ2-7 and V is TRBV10-3, with 8 bases lining up with TRBD1. The CDR3 runs to 15 residues. CDR1 ENHRY and CDR2 SYGVKD come from the germline V gene. V shed 7 bases, J shed 0 bases, and the junction held 8 bases outside the gene matches. CDR3 amino acids: CAINRQGIGSYEQYF. In nucleotides, the CDR3 is TGTGCCATCAATAGACAGGGGATCGGCTCCTACGAGCAGTACTTC.

The chain joins TRBV6-6 to TRBJ2-3; D is possibly TRBD1 (6 bases). Germline V lookup: CDR1 MNHNY, CDR2 SVGAGI (reference sequence). The CDR3 loop spans 13 amino acids. The V end lost 8 bases, the J end lost 1 base, and 10 bases lay between the germline ends. CDR3 protein: CASAEGGTDTQYF. CDR3 coding DNA: TGTGCCAGCGCTGAGGGGGGCACAGATACGCAGTATTTT.

The CDR3 nucleotides read TGTGCCAGCAGCTCCCCGGGGGACTATCCACAAGAGACCCAGTACTTC. Encoded protein: CASSSPGDYPQETQYF. V gene TRBV7-9 combines with J gene TRBJ2-5, with 7 bases identical to TRBD2. Germline CDR1 SEHNR, CDR2 FQNEAQ (reference sequence). After removal of 4 bases from V and 2 bases from J, the junction contained 10 bases not matched to a gene. This CDR3 contains 16 residues.

V usage is TRBV5-1 and J usage is TRBJ1-5, with 7 bases that match TRBD1. The germline gives CDR1 SGHRS, CDR2 YFSETQ. The CDR3 has 14 residues. Trimming cost V 4 bases and J 6 bases; bases outside gene matches: 7. Written as DNA, the CDR3 is TGCGCCAGCAGCCCAGGGGGAGTAGGTCAGCCCCAGCATTTT. This sequence encodes CASSPGGVGQPQHF.

The J gene is TRBJ2-1, the V gene TRBV7-2; D may be TRBD2 (6 bases). Germline CDR1 reads SGHTA; CDR2 reads FQGNSA. Trimming cost V 3 bases and J 6 bases, with 15 bases left between them. CDR3 length equals 15 residues. Written as DNA, the CDR3 is TGTGCCAGCAGCTTTTCTGGACTACCTATCAATGAGCAGTTCTTC. Translated, it gives CASSFSGLPINEQFF.

The genes are TRBV5-1 and TRBJ2-7; D is possibly TRBD2 (6 bases). The CDR3 spans 15 residues. CDR1 and CDR2 from the germline V gene are SGHRS and YFSETQ. V was clipped by 2 bases and J by 2 bases, with 14 bases between them. As DNA, the CDR3 is TGCGCCAGCAGCTTCGACCCCGGGGGAACCTACGAGCAGTACTTC. Amino acid sequence: CASSFDPGGTYEQYF.

The V call is TRBV2, the J call TRBJ2-7; 8 bases agree with TRBD2. Germline CDR1 is SNHLY and CDR2 is FYNNEI. The CDR3 loop spans 16 amino acids. V was clipped by 7 bases and J by 1 base; unmatched bases: 12. CDR3 sequence: CASNHSPLAGSYEQYF. The CDR3 DNA sequence: TGTGCCAGCAATCATTCGCCTTTAGCGGGATCCTACGAGCAGTACTTC.

This clone was recorded only once. V is TRBV7-6 and J is TRBJ1-3; no clear D. V lost 5 bases and J lost 2, with 13 bases in between. The germline gives CDR1 SGHVS, CDR2 FNYEAQ. This CDR3 is built from 15 residues. In DNA, the CDR3 is TGTGCCAGCAGCCAAGACACCGGGACTGGAAACACCATATATTTT. Protein: CASSQDTGTGNTIYF.

The J gene is TRBJ2-7, the V gene TRBV2, with 12 bases fitting TRBD1. Trimming took 7 bases from V and 6 from J; bases not matched to a gene: 4. The germline V gene encodes CDR1 SNHLY and CDR2 FYNNEI. This CDR3 has 13 amino acids. The CDR3 here is CASKGTGGGEQYF. The DNA for the CDR3 is TGTGCCAGCAAAGGGACAGGGGGCGGCGAGCAGTACTTC.

V is TRBV9 and J is TRBJ2-5; 7 bases are shared with TRBD1. CDR1 is SGDLS and CDR2 is YYNGEE in the germline V gene. V trimming: 0 bases; J trimming: 5 bases; junction bases outside the gene matches: 7. This CDR3 is 15 amino acids long. CDR3 in DNA: TGTGCCAGCAGCGTAGAGGGACAGAGAGGGGAGACCCAGTACTTC. Amino acids: CASSVEGQRGETQYF.

V gene TRBV19 combines with J gene TRBJ2-3; 10 bases map to TRBD2. With V trimmed by 1 base and J by 3 bases, 16 bases remained unmatched. CDR1 and CDR2 (germline): LNHDA, SQIVND (reference sequence). The CDR3 spans 20 residues. CDR3: CASSIGRGGAGGPRTDTQYF. CDR3 DNA sequence: TGTGCCAGTAGTATAGGGCGGGGAGGAGCGGGAGGGCCCCGGACAGATACGCAGTATTTT.

This chain uses TRBV6-1 with TRBJ1-1, with TRBD1 identical over 10 bases. The J segment lost 4 bases and the V segment lost 4 bases, leaving 12 bases of the junction unmatched. The germline V gene has CDR1 MNHNS and CDR2 SASEGT. The CDR3 loop spans 17 amino acids. The CDR3 loop reads CASSGGQGIRRRTEAFF. CDR3 coding DNA: TGTGCCAGCAGTGGGGGACAGGGGATACGGCGGCGCACTGAAGCTTTCTTT.

The chain couples TRBV19 to TRBJ1-2; D ambiguous. This CDR3 is built from 13 residues. The V gene's germline CDR1 is LNHDA and CDR2 SQIVND (reference sequence). V dropped 2 bases and J dropped 8 bases, with 12 bases sitting between them. CDR3 amino acids: CASSIQVRSGYTF. In nucleotides, the CDR3 is TGTGCCAGTAGTATACAGGTCAGGTCCGGCTACACCTTC.

The CDR3 loop reads CASRSYSNQPQHF. CDR3 DNA: TGTGCCAGCAGATCGTATAGCAATCAGCCCCAGCATTTT. The chain combines TRBV28 with TRBJ1-5; no clear D. Between the trimmed V and J ends, which lost 6 bases and 0 bases, there was a span of 6 bases. In germline, CDR1 is MDHEN, CDR2 SYDVKM. The CDR3 is 13 amino acids.

The rearrangement links TRBV27 to TRBJ1-1, with D uncertain. This CDR3 has 15 residues. The V end lost 5 bases, the J end lost 0 bases, and 13 bases lay between the germline ends. The germline gives CDR1 MNHEY, CDR2 SMNVEV (reference sequence). The CDR3 protein is CASSLIGSMNTEAFF. The CDR3 DNA sequence: TGTGCCAGCAGTCTGATCGGGTCTATGAACACTGAAGCTTTCTTT.

V is TRBV25-1 and J is TRBJ1-4; perhaps TRBD1 as D (5 bases). The germline V gene encodes CDR1 MGHDK and CDR2 SYGVNS. The CDR3 is made up of 15 amino acids. Trimming cost V 1 base and J 8 bases, with 14 bases left between them. The CDR3 is CASSESGKGNEKLFF. The DNA of the CDR3 is TGTGCCAGCAGTGAATCAGGGAAGGGTAACGAAAAACTGTTTTTT.

The CDR3 sequence is CASSSGLAYDNEQFF. The DNA for the CDR3 is TGTGCCAGCAGCTCGGGACTAGCGTACGACAATGAGCAGTTCTTC. The chain is built from TRBV11-3 and TRBJ2-1; 10 nucleotides align to TRBD2. The ends lost 4 bases at V and 5 bases at J; junction bases unmatched: 5. Germline V gene data show CDR1 as SGHNT and CDR2 as YENEEA. The CDR3 totals 15 residues.

The chain uses TRBV18 and TRBJ2-7, with D possibly matching TRBD2 (5 bases). V was trimmed by 2 bases and J by 4 bases, leaving 15 bases between them. The CDR3 has 15 residues. In germline, CDR1 is KGHSH, CDR2 LQKENI. The CDR3 nucleotides read TGTGCCAGCTCACCAGTCGACGGGGAAGGGTACGAGCAGTACTTC. Translated, it gives CASSPVDGEGYEQYF.

V gene TRBV5-1 combines with J gene TRBJ1-1, with TRBD1 as a possible D gene (5 bases). The V gene's germline CDR1 is SGHRS and CDR2 YFSETQ. V lost 7 bases to trimming and J lost 1 base, with 20 bases between them. The CDR3 spans 16 residues. CDR3 sequence: CASADSDTKKNTEAFF. DNA of the CDR3: TGCGCCAGCGCAGACAGCGACACCAAAAAGAACACTGAAGCTTTCTTT.

The chain has TRBV7-9 and TRBJ2-2; D is unresolved. Looked up from germline, CDR1 is SEHNR and CDR2 is FQNEAQ (reference sequence). This CDR3 has 13 amino acids. V dropped 4 bases and J dropped 7 bases, with 10 bases sitting between them. Here the CDR3 reads CASSSTQFGELFF. CDR3 nucleotide sequence: TGTGCCAGCAGCTCCACACAGTTCGGGGAGCTGTTTTTT.

The genes are TRBV7-3 and TRBJ2-5, with 11 bases lining up with TRBD2. V lost 5 bases, J lost 2 bases, and 1 base stayed unmatched. This CDR3 region has 14 residues. In germline, CDR1 is SGHTA, CDR2 FQGTGA. The CDR3 DNA sequence: TGTGCCAGCAGCCTAGCGGGGGGACAAGAGACCCAGTACTTC. This sequence encodes CASSLAGGQETQYF.